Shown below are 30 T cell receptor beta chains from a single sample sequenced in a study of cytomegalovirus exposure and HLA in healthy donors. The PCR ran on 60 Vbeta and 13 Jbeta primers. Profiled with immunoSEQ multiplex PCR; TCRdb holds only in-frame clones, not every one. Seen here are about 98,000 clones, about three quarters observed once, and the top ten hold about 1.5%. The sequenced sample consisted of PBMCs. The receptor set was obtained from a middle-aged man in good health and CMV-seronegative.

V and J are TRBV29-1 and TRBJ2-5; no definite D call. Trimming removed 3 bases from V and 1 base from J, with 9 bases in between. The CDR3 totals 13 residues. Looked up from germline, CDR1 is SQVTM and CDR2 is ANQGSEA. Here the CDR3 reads CSVDGTAQETQYF. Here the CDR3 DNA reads TGCAGCGTTGATGGAACAGCCCAAGAGACCCAGTACTTC. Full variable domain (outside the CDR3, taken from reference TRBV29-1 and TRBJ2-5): SAVISQKPSRDICQRGTSLTIQCQVDSQVTMMFWYRQQPGQSLTLIATANQGSEATYESGFVIDKFPISRPNLTFSTLTVSNMSPEDSSIYLCSVDGTAQETQYFGPGTRLLVL.

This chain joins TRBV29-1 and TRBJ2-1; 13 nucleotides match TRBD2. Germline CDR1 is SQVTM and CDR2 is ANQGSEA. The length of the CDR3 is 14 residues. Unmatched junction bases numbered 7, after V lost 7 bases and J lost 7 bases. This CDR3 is CSADTSGGGNEQFF. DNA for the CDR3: TGCAGCGCTGATACTAGCGGGGGGGGGAATGAGCAGTTCTTC.

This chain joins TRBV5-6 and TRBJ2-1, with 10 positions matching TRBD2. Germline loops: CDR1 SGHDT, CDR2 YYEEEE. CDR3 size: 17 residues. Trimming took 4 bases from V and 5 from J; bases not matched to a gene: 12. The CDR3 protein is CASSIYGTGLANNEQFF. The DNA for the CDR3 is TGTGCCAGCAGCATCTACGGAACGGGACTAGCGAACAATGAGCAGTTCTTC.

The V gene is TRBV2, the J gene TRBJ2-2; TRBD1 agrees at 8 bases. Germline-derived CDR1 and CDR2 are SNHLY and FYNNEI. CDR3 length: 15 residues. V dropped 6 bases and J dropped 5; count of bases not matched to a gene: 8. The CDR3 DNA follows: TGTGCCAGCAGAATTGGACAGGGTCGTACCGGGGAGCTGTTTTTT. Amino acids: CASRIGQGRTGELFF.

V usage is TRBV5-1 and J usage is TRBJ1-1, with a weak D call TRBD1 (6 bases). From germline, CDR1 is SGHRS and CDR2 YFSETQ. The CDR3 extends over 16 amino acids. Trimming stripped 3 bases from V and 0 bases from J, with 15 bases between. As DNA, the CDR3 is TGCGCCAGCAGCTCCCGGGACACGTCGCTGAACACTGAAGCTTTCTTT. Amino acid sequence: CASSSRDTSLNTEAFF.

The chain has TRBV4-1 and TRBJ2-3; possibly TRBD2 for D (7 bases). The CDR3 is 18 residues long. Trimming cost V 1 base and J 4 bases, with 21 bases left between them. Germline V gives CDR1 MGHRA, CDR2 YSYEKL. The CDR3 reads CASSQVLSRGATSDTQYF. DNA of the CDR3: TGCGCCAGCAGCCAAGTGTTGTCTCGGGGGGCCACCTCAGATACGCAGTATTTT.

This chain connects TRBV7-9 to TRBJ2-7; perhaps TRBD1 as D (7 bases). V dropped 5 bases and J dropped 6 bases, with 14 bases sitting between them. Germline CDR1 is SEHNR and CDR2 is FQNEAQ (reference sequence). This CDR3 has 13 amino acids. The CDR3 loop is CASSAQGRGEQYF. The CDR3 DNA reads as TGTGCCAGCAGCGCACAGGGGCGGGGCGAGCAGTACTTC.

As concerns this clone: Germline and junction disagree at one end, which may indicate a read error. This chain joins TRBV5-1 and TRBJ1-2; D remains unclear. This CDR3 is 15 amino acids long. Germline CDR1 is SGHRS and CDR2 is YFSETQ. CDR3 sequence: CASSLYTDRYEGCTF. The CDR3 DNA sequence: TGCGCCAGCAGCTTGTACACAGATCGGTACGAGGGCTGCACCTTC.

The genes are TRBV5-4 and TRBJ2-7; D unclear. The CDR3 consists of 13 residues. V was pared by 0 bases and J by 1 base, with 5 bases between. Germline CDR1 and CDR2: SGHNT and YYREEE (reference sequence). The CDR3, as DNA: TGTGCCAGCAGCTTGGACAAGTCCTACGAGCAGTACTTC. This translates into CASSLDKSYEQYF.

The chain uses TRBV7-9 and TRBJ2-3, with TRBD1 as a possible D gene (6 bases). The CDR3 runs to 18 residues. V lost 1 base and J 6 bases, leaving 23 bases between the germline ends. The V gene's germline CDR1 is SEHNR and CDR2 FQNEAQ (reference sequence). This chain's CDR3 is CASSLGVGVAGEYDTQYF. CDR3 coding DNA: TGTGCCAGCAGCTTAGGGGTTGGGGTTGCAGGGGAGTACGATACGCAGTATTTT.

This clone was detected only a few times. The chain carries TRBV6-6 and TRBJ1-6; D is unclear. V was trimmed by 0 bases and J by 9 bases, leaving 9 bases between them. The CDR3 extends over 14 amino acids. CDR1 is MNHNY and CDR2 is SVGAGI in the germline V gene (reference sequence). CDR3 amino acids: CASSYSVFGSPLHF. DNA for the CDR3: TGTGCCAGCAGTTACTCGGTTTTCGGTTCACCCCTCCACTTT.

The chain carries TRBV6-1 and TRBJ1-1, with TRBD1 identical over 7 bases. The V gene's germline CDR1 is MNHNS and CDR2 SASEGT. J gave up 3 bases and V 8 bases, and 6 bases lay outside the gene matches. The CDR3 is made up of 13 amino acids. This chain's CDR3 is CASRRDRDTEAFF. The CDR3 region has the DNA TGTGCCAGCCGCCGGGACAGAGACACTGAAGCTTTCTTT.

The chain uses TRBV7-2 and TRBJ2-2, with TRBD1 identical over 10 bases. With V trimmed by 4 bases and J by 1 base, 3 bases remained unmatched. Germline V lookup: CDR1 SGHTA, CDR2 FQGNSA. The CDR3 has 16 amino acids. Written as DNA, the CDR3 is TGTGCCAGCAGCTCCTGGGACAGGGGGAACACCGGGGAGCTGTTTTTT. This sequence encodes CASSSWDRGNTGELFF.

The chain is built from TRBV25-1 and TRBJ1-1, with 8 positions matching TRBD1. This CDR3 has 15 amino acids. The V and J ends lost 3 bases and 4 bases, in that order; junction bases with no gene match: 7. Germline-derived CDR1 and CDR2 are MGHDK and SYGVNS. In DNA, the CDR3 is TGTGCCAGCAGTGACCGCACAGGGGGTGGCACTGAAGCTTTCTTT. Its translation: CASSDRTGGGTEAFF.

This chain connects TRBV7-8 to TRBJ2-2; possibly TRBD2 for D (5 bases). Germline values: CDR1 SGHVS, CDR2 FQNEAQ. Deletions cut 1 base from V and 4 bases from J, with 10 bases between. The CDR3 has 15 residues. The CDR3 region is CASSLVLGSTGELFF. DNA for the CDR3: TGTGCCAGCAGCTTAGTTCTAGGGAGCACCGGGGAGCTGTTTTTT.

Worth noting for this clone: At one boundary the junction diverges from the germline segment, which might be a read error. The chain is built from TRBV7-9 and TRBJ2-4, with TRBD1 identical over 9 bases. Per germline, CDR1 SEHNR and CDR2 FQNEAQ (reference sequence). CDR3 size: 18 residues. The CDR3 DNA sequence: TGTTCCAGCAGCTTTTGGACAGGGGCCGTACTAGCCAAAAACATTCAGTACTTC. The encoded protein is CSSSFWTGAVLAKNIQYF.

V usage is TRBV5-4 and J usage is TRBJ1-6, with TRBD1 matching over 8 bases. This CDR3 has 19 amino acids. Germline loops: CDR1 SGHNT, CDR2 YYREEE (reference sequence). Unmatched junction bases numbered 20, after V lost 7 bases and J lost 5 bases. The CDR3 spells CASVRWGGQGLEDNSPLHF. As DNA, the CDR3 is TGTGCCAGCGTTCGTTGGGGCGGACAGGGACTCGAGGATAATTCACCCCTCCACTTT.

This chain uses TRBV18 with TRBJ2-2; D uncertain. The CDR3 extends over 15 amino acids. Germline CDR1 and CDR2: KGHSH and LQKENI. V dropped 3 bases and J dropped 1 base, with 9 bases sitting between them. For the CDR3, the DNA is TGTGCCAGCTCACCCGCGACACGGAACACCGGGGAGCTGTTTTTT. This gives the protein CASSPATRNTGELFF.

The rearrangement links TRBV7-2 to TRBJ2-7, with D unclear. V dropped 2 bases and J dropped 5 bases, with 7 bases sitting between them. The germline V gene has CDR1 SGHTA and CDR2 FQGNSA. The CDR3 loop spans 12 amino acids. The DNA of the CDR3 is TGTGCCAGCAGCTTATTCTCGGACGAGCAGTACTTC. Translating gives CASSLFSDEQYF.

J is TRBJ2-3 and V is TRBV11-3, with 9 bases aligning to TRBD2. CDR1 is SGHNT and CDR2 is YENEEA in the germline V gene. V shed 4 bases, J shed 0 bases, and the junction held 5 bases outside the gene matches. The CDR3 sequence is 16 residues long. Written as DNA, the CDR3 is TGTGCCAGCAGCTCTCGCACTAGCGGGAGCACAGATACGCAGTATTTT. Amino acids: CASSSRTSGSTDTQYF.

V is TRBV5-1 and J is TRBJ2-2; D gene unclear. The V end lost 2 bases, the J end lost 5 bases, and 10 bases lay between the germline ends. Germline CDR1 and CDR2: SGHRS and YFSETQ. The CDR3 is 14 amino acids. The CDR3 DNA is TGCGCCAGCAGCTTTGACACCCAAACCGGGGAGCTGTTTTTT. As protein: CASSFDTQTGELFF. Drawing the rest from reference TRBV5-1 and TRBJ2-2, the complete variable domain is KAGVTQTPRYLIKTRGQQVTLSCSPISGHRSVSWYQQTPGQGLQFLFEYFSETQRNKGNFPGRFSGRQFSNSRSEMNVSTLELGDSALYLCASSFDTQTGELFFGEGSRLTVL.

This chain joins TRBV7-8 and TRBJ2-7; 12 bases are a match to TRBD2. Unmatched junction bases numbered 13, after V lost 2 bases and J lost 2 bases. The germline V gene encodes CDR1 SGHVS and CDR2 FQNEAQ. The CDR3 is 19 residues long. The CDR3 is CASSLIRRASGGAPYEQYF. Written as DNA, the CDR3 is TGTGCCAGCAGCTTAATAAGGAGGGCTAGCGGGGGGGCCCCCTACGAGCAGTACTTC.

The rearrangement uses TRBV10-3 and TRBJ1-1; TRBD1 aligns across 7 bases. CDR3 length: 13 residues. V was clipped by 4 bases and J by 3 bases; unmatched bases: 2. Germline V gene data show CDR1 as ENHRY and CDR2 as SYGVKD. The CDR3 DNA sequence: TGTGCCATCAGTGCGGGACAGTACACTGAAGCTTTCTTT. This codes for CAISAGQYTEAFF.

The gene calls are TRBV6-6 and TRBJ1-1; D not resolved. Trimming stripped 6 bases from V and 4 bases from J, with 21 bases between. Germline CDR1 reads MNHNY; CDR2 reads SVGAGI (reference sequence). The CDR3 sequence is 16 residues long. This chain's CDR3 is CASRAPGSGNFTEAFF. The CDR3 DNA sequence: TGTGCCAGCAGGGCCCCAGGTTCGGGGAATTTCACTGAAGCTTTCTTT.

CDR3 DNA sequence: TGTGCCAGTATCCCGGACACAAACACCGGGGAGCTGTTTTTT. Its translation: CASIPDTNTGELFF. The chain links TRBV19 to TRBJ2-2; TRBD1 is a possible D gene (5 bases). The CDR3 extends over 14 amino acids. Trimming left V 7 bases short and J 2 bases short, with 11 bases between. Germline CDR1 and CDR2: LNHDA and SQIVND (reference sequence). Based on the CDR3 plus reference TRBV19 and TRBJ2-2, the full variable domain is DGGITQSPKYLFRKEGQNVTLSCEQNLNHDAMYWYRQDPGQGLRLIYYSQIVNDFQKGDIAEGYSVSREKKESFPLTVTSAQKNPTAFYLCASIPDTNTGELFFGEGSRLTVL.

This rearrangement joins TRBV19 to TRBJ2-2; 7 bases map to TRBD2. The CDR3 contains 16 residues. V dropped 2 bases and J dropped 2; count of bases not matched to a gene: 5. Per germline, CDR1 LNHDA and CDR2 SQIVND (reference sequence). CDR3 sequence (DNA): TGTGCCAGTAGTATACGCGGGGGACCAAACACCGGGGAGCTGTTTTTT. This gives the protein CASSIRGGPNTGELFF.

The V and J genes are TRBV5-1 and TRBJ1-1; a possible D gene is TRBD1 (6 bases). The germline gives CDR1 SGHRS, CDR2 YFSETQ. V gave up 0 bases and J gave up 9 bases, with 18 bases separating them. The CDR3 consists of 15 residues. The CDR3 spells CASSLDGGAPTKAFF. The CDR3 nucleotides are TGCGCCAGCAGCTTGGATGGGGGGGCTCCCACCAAAGCTTTCTTT.

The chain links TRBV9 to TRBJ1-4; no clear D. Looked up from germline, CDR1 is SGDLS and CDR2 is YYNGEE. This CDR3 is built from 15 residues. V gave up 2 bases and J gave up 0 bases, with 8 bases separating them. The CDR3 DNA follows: TGTGCCAGCAGCGTCTCGCCGGCAACTAATGAAAAACTGTTTTTT. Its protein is CASSVSPATNEKLFF. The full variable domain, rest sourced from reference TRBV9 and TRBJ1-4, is DSGVTQTPKHLITATGQRVTLRCSPRSGDLSVYWYQQSLDQGLQFLIQYYNGEERAKGNILERFSAQQFPDLHSELNLSSLELGDSALYFCASSVSPATNEKLFFGSGTQLSVL.

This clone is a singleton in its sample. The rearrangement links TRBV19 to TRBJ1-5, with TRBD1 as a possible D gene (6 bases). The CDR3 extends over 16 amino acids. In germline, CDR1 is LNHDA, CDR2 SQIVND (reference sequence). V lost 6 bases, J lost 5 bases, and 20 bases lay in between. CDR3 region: CASRSTGFDWDQPQHF. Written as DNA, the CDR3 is TGTGCCAGTAGGTCCACAGGGTTTGATTGGGATCAGCCCCAGCATTTT.

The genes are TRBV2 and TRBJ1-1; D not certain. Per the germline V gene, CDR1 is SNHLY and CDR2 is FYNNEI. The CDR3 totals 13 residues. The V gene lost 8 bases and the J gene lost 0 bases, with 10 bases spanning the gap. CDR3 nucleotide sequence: TGTGCCAGCTTAGAGAGAATGAACACTGAAGCTTTCTTT. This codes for CASLERMNTEAFF. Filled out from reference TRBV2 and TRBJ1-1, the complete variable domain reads EPEVTQTPSHQVTQMGQEVILRCVPISNHLYFYWYRQILGQKVEFLVSFYNNEISEKSEIFDDQFSVERPDGSNFTLKIRSTKLEDSAMYFCASLERMNTEAFFGQGTRLTVV.